This T cell receptor (beta chain) emerged from a study of T cell responses to AZD1222 COVID-19 vaccine. TCRdb's copy holds only in-frame clones and misses some; the assay was immunoSEQ multiplex PCR. Of about 140,000 clones listed, around 92% are singletons. Comments on this clone: What it binds is unknown.

From germline, CDR1 is LGHNA and CDR2 YSLEER. The CDR3 consists of 15 residues. Trimming took off 3 bases at V and 4 bases at J, with 12 bases between the two ends. Study-wide results and limits: Most donors were white British, females outnumbered males, and clonal diversity was possibly underestimated. Regions 160-218 and 743-854 dominated among vaccine-associated CD4 TCRs spanning spike.

This chain uses TRBV4-3 with TRBJ2-2; no reliable D call. This TCR was sampled from an adult who received the AZD1222 COVID-19 vaccine. The specimen was peripheral blood, collected 28 days after the second AZD1222 dose. DNA for the CDR3: TGCGCCAGCAGCCAGGACGTCGGAAGCACCGGGGAGCTGTTTTTT. It is translated as CASSQDVGSTGELFF.